This TCR beta chain comes out of a study of blood T cell repertoires in COVID-19 (dated by TCRdb to the early 2020s). In the study overall: Collaborator samples came from the United States, Italy and Spain and covered acute and convalescent phases of COVID-19. The repertoires were released in a freely available public database intended as a resource for research on the immune response to SARS-CoV-2. The samples were drawn from two sources: the first 160 participants of the ongoing ImmuneRACE study, and 950 to 1,500 subjects contributed by 6 global collaborators. A de-identified subject ID, COVID-19 status, age in years and sex were almost always included in the sample metadata. The prospective study material was composed of cDNA or gDNA derived from T cells, B-cell-depleted T cells, or PBMCs. Where HLA class I and class II types were available, the types were taken from metadata supplied by the sample provider, not from assay-based typing. Subjects who had been exposed to COVID-19, were actively infected with it, or had recovered from it provided the deeply sampled blood TCRbeta repertoires that made up the dataset.

TCRbeta CDR3 regions were amplified from genomic DNA using the immunoSEQ Assay, a bias-controlled multiplex PCR. On the study's bioinformatics: Within the assay, amplification of reference gene primers was used to estimate how many nucleated cells each sample contained. To quantify the absolute abundance of each unique TCRbeta CDR3 rearrangement, sequence reads were collapsed and filtered. For each sample, productive Simpson clonality was calculated as the square root of Simpson's diversity index over productive rearrangements. The table was pulled from immuneACCESS by TCRdb, which kept in-frame rearrangements only. Such tables lose some clones; where checked, under half of the loss comes from unresolved V genes, and the rest has no known cause. Clone size and the V and J calls come from that table; the DNA yielded D and trimming. In this sample the table shows 250,000 to 350,000 clones, 70% to 90% of which occur a single time. The ten largest clonotypes hold under 6.5% of the sample.

Points the paper makes about the study in general: Clinical and demographic metadata were provided uncurated, with the amount varying by source and participant.

This clone has a single count. Its cognate antigen has yet to be identified. Nothing much larger sits one base from this clone, and base qualities are not available. Participants in the prospective study were aged about 18 to 100 years, lived in approximately 26 United States geographic areas, and enrolled through a virtual design. Cohort assignment in the prospective study relied on participant-reported clinical history from a screening survey and a study questionnaire. Recovered participants in ImmuneRACE Cohort 3 were defined by two consecutive negative NP/OP PCR tests, clearance by a healthcare professional, or resolution of symptoms. In the prospective study, whole blood, serum and a nasopharyngeal or oropharyngeal swab were collected from each participant by mobile phlebotomists. Participants in the prospective study had the option to provide additional blood draws and questionnaires over an approximately two-month period. Prospective study blood samples were shipped either frozen or at room temperature before DNA extraction.

This clonotype was obtained from a woman in her twenties or thirties who had recovered from COVID-19. The sequenced sample consisted of PBMCs or T cells enriched from blood (not recorded which).

CDR3 reads: CASSLAPGGYNSPLHF. The DNA reads TGTGCCAGCAGCTTAGCGCCGGGAGGATATAATTCACCCCTCCACTTT. The chain is encoded by TRBV7-2 joined to TRBJ1-6; the D gene identity is not certain. The CDR3 runs 16 amino acids, cysteine and phenylalanine included. Only the CDR3 part of the read is kept: 48 bases, read in frame from the first base. The junction carries 10 bases between V and J, which are trimmed by 0 bases and 4 bases respectively. The germline V gene supplies CDR1 SGHTA and CDR2 FQGNSA.